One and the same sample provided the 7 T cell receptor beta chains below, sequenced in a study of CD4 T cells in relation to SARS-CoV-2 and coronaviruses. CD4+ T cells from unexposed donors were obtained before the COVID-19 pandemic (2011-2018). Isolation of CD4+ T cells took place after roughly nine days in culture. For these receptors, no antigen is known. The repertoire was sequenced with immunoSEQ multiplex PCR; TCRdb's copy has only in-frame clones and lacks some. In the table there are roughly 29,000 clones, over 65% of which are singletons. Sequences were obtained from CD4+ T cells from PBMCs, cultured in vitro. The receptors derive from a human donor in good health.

CDR3: CASSLAPGLAYNEQFF. CDR3 nucleotides: TGTGCCAGCAGTTTAGCACCGGGACTAGCGTACAATGAGCAGTTCTTC. This sequence joins TRBV27 and TRBJ2-1; 10 nucleotides agree with TRBD2. CDR3 length: 16 amino acids. V was clipped by 2 bases and J by 4 bases; unmatched bases: 5. Germline loops: CDR1 MNHEY, CDR2 SMNVEV (reference sequence).

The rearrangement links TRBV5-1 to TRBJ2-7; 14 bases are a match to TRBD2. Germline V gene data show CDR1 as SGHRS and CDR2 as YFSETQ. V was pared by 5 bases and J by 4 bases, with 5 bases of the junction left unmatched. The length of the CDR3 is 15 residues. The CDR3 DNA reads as TGCGCCAGCAGGCCGGGACTAGCGGGGGTATACGAGCAGTACTTC. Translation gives CASRPGLAGVYEQYF.

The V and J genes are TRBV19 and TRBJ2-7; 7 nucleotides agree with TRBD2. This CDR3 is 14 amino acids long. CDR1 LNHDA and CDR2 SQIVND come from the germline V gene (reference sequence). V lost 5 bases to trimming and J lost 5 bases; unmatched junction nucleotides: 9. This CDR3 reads CASSAGGGVDEQYF. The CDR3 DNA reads TGTGCCAGTAGTGCTGGGGGGGGTGTCGACGAGCAGTACTTC. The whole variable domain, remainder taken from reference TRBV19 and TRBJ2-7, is DGGITQSPKYLFRKEGQNVTLSCEQNLNHDAMYWYRQDPGQGLRLIYYSQIVNDFQKGDIAEGYSVSREKKESFPLTVTSAQKNPTAFYLCASSAGGGVDEQYFGPGTRLTVT.

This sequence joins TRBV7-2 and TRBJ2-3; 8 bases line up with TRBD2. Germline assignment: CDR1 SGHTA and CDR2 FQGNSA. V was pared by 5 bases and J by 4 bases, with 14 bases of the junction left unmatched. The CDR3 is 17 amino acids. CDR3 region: CASSRPYAGGVADTQYF. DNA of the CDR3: TGTGCCAGCAGCAGACCCTATGCGGGGGGTGTGGCAGATACGCAGTATTTT.

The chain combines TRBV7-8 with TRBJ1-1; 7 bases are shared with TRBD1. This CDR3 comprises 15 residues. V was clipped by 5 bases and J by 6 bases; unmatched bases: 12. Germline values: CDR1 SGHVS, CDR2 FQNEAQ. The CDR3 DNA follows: TGTGCCAGCAGCACGCGAGAGGGGGCGCGAGCTGAAGCTTTCTTT. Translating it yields CASSTREGARAEAFF.

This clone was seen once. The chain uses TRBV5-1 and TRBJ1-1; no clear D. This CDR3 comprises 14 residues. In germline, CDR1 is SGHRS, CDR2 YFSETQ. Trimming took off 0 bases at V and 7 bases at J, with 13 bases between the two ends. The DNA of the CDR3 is TGCGCCAGCAGCTTGGATCCCCCCGGTGTTGAAGCTTTCTTT. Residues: CASSLDPPGVEAFF.

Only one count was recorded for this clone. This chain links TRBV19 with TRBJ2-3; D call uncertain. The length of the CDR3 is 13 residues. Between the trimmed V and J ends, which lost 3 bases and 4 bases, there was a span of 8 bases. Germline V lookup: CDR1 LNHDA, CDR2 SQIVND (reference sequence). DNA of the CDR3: TGTGCCAGTAGTATGGCCGACTCAGATACGCAGTATTTT. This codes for CASSMADSDTQYF. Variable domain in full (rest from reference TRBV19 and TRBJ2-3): DGGITQSPKYLFRKEGQNVTLSCEQNLNHDAMYWYRQDPGQGLRLIYYSQIVNDFQKGDIAEGYSVSREKKESFPLTVTSAQKNPTAFYLCASSMADSDTQYFGPGTRLTVL.